Below, 9 T cell receptor beta chains from the same sample are listed, as sequenced in a study of vaccination effects on CD4 cells after COVID-19. Sequencing followed a ViraFEST assay step that expanded antigen-specific CD4+ T cells with viral peptide pools. At the end of about ten days of culture, CD4+ T cells were isolated. Vaccinated recipients, who were negative for nucleocapsid antibodies, had no history of SARS-CoV-2 infection. Here immunoSEQ multiplex PCR was the method, and the copy in TCRdb shows in-frame clones only, minus some. The repertoire has more than 35,000 clones, under 70% of them found once; the top ten carry about 15%. No antigen has been identified for these receptors. Sequencing was performed on CD4+ T cells from PBMCs cultured with HCoV-OC43 spike peptides, taken before COVID-19 vaccination. The sample's subset: HCoV-OC43 spike overlapping peptide pool stimulation. These receptors were taken from a human donor who received a COVID-19 vaccine.

This chain joins TRBV5-1 and TRBJ2-4; TRBD1 matches 12 bases. This CDR3 is 16 amino acids long. The V gene end was trimmed by 0 bases and the J gene end by 6 bases; junction bases not matched to a gene: 4. The V gene's germline CDR1 is SGHRS and CDR2 YFSETQ. The CDR3 here is CASSLGDRGRVNIQYF. DNA for the CDR3: TGCGCCAGCAGCTTGGGGGACAGGGGGCGGGTAAACATTCAGTACTTC.

The chain recombines TRBV18 with TRBJ2-1, with TRBD2 matching over 15 bases. This CDR3 comprises 16 residues. In germline, CDR1 is KGHSH, CDR2 LQKENI. Unmatched junction bases numbered 5, after V lost 2 bases and J lost 9 bases. For the CDR3, the DNA is TGTGCCAGCTCACCATGGACTAGCGGGGGGGCCAGTGAGCAGTTCTTC. Translated: CASSPWTSGGASEQFF.

This chain joins TRBV7-2 and TRBJ2-7; D gene ambiguous. The CDR3 has 14 amino acids. V was pared by 1 base and J by 6 bases, with 13 bases between. CDR1 is SGHTA and CDR2 is FQGNSA in the germline V gene. This chain's CDR3 is CASSLGSASSEQYF. The CDR3, as DNA: TGTGCCAGCAGCTTAGGCTCGGCCTCGAGCGAGCAGTACTTC.

The chain has TRBV18 and TRBJ2-3; no clear D. Trimming stripped 0 bases from V and 4 bases from J, with 20 bases between. The CDR3 covers 18 residues. Germline CDR1 and CDR2: KGHSH and LQKENI. CDR3 loop: CASSPPVGELYVSDTQYF. CDR3 DNA: TGTGCCAGCTCACCACCGGTTGGCGAGTTGTATGTTTCAGATACGCAGTATTTT.

The genes are TRBV25-1 and TRBJ1-1; D is unresolved. Germline loops: CDR1 MGHDK, CDR2 SYGVNS. V dropped 9 bases and J dropped 1 base, with 9 bases sitting between them. This CDR3 region has 12 residues. The CDR3 reads CASLRGNTEAFF. CDR3 coding DNA: TGTGCCAGTTTACGTGGGAACACTGAAGCTTTCTTT.

This rearrangement joins TRBV20-1 to TRBJ2-3, with D hard to call. The CDR3 loop spans 14 amino acids. Germline CDR1 and CDR2: DFQATT and SNEGSKA (reference sequence). Trimming removed 3 bases at V and 0 bases at J, with 10 bases between. The CDR3 reads CSASIAGSTDTQYF. The CDR3 DNA reads as TGCAGTGCTAGTATCGCCGGCAGCACAGATACGCAGTATTTT.

Only a few counts were recorded for this clone. The CDR3 sequence is CASSGGGGGQYF. The CDR3 DNA sequence: TGTGCCAGCAGTGGAGGGGGAGGTGGGCAGTATTTT. The V call is TRBV2, the J call TRBJ2-3, with D possibly being TRBD1 or TRBD2 (6 bases each). The CDR3 length is 12 residues. V shed 4 bases and J shed 11 bases, with 13 bases lying between them. The germline V gene encodes CDR1 SNHLY and CDR2 FYNNEI.

J is TRBJ1-1 and V is TRBV6-5, with D perhaps TRBD1 (6 bases). CDR3 length equals 15 residues. Germline CDR1 MNHEY, CDR2 SVGAGI. The V end lost 6 bases, the J end lost 7 bases, and 21 bases lay between the germline ends. The chain's CDR3 is CASSESGGRVGEAFF. CDR3 coding DNA: TGTGCCAGCAGCGAGTCTGGGGGGCGCGTGGGTGAAGCTTTCTTT.

The chain combines TRBV4-1 with TRBJ2-3; the match to TRBD1 covers 8 bases. Losses at the gene ends were 3 bases for V and 3 bases for J; bases not matched to a gene: 11. The CDR3 is 17 residues long. Germline loops: CDR1 MGHRA, CDR2 YSYEKL. Written as DNA, the CDR3 is TGCGCCAGCAGCCAGAGCAGGGACAGGTCCCTGACAGATACGCAGTATTTT. Translating gives CASSQSRDRSLTDTQYF.